One sample yielded the 21 T cell receptor beta chains listed below, sequenced in a study of control samples from healthy donors and cancer patients. Clones were sequenced by immunoSEQ multiplex PCR, and TCRdb holds only the in-frame ones, with some missing. The data show roughly 120,000 clones, roughly 91% seen once. The source material was blood. These receptors all stem from a woman aged 70-85 years in good health.

The chain joins TRBV6-5 to TRBJ1-5; a weak D match, TRBD1 (5 bases). CDR3 length: 13 residues. Germline V gives CDR1 MNHEY, CDR2 SVGAGI. V gave up 6 bases and J gave up 7 bases, with 13 bases separating them. CDR3 sequence: CASSQWGGQPQHF. The CDR3 DNA is TGTGCCAGCAGCCAGTGGGGCGGGCAGCCCCAGCATTTT.

This clone was seen a few times. The chain combines TRBV6-5 with TRBJ2-3; D possibly corresponds to TRBD1 (6 bases). The CDR3 runs to 15 residues. The germline V gene has CDR1 MNHEY and CDR2 SVGAGI. Deletions cut 2 bases from V and 4 bases from J, with 13 bases between. The CDR3 DNA reads as TGTGCCAGCAGTTACATACAGGGCCCCGCAGATACGCAGTATTTT. As protein: CASSYIQGPADTQYF.

This clone was picked up many times. The CDR3 spells CASSTRQGFQYF. For the CDR3, the DNA is TGTGCCAGCAGCACCCGACAGGGCTTCCAGTACTTC. The V call is TRBV4-2, the J call TRBJ2-7; 7 bases match TRBD1. The CDR3 covers 12 residues. Germline V gives CDR1 LGHNA, CDR2 YNFKEQ. V trimming: 5 bases; J trimming: 10 bases; junction bases outside the gene matches: 8.

CDR3 amino acids: CATSSGGLAGDLTDTQYF. CDR3 bases: TGTGCCACCAGCTCGGGGGGACTAGCGGGGGACCTCACAGATACGCAGTATTTT. V gene TRBV15 combines with J gene TRBJ2-3; the match to TRBD2 covers 14 bases. Germline CDR1 is LNHNV and CDR2 is YYDKDF (reference sequence). The V segment lost 5 bases and the J segment 2 bases; nucleotides outside the gene matches: 9. CDR3 length: 18 residues.

This sequence joins TRBV9 and TRBJ1-2; unclear D gene. The CDR3 sequence is 15 residues long. Per the germline V gene, CDR1 is SGDLS and CDR2 is YYNGEE. The ends were cut back, 0 bases at V and 2 bases at J, with 11 bases in the middle. The DNA for the CDR3 is TGTGCCAGCAGCGTAGACTTGCCCCGGAACTATGGCTACACCTTC. It is translated as CASSVDLPRNYGYTF.

This chain links TRBV7-8 with TRBJ2-3; D unclear. The V end lost 1 base, the J end lost 6 bases, and 8 bases lay between the germline ends. Germline V gene lookup returns CDR1 SGHVS and CDR2 FQNEAQ. There are 13 residues in the CDR3. CDR3: CASSLGNRDTQYF. DNA for the CDR3: TGTGCCAGCAGCTTAGGCAATCGGGATACGCAGTATTTT.

The genes are TRBV10-2 and TRBJ1-5; D is unresolved. This CDR3 region has 15 residues. CDR1 is WSHSY and CDR2 is SAAADI in the germline V gene. V was shortened by 6 bases and J by 4 bases, with 16 bases between the two germline ends. The CDR3 nucleotides read TGCGCCAGCAGGACAAACGCGGGTGGGAATCAGCCCCAGCATTTT. It translates to CASRTNAGGNQPQHF.

About this clone: The junction shows a germline mismatch at one end, possibly a read error. J is TRBJ2-7 and V is TRBV13; TRBD2 agrees at 7 bases. This CDR3 comprises 12 residues. Germline CDR1 PRHDT, CDR2 FYEKMQ (reference sequence). CDR3 nucleotide sequence: TGTGCCAGCAGCGGATACGGGGGGTCCCAATGGTTC. Its translation: CASSGYGGSQWF.

J is TRBJ2-3 and V is TRBV6-2 or TRBV6-3; the match to TRBD2 covers 9 bases. Germline assignment: CDR1 MNHEY and CDR2 SVGEGT. The J segment lost 3 bases and the V segment lost 2 bases, leaving 3 bases of the junction unmatched. CDR3 length equals 15 residues. The CDR3 loop reads CASSYATSGTDTQYF. The CDR3, as DNA: TGTGCCAGCAGTTACGCGACTAGCGGAACAGATACGCAGTATTTT.

This rearrangement joins TRBV27 to TRBJ1-1; a weak D match, TRBD1 (6 bases). Germline CDR1 and CDR2: MNHEY and SMNVEV (reference sequence). The V and J ends lost 1 base and 4 bases respectively, with 10 bases between them. CDR3 length: 14 amino acids. The CDR3 region has the DNA TGTGCCAGCAGTTTATGGGGGGCAGTCACTGAAGCTTTCTTT. It codes for CASSLWGAVTEAFF.

The chain employs TRBV11-2 and TRBJ1-1; D possibly corresponds to TRBD1 (6 bases). Trimming stripped 3 bases from V and 0 bases from J, with 11 bases between. Germline values: CDR1 SGHAT, CDR2 FQNNGV. The CDR3 is 15 amino acids. The CDR3 protein is CASSLRGGMNTEAFF. CDR3 bases: TGTGCCAGCAGCTTGAGGGGGGGCATGAACACTGAAGCTTTCTTT.

The chain combines TRBV9 with TRBJ1-1; D is possibly TRBD1 (5 bases). Deletions cut 0 bases from V and 0 bases from J, with 12 bases between. The germline V gene encodes CDR1 SGDLS and CDR2 YYNGEE. The CDR3 has 16 residues. The CDR3 reads CASSVGQGLMNTEAFF. The CDR3 DNA reads TGTGCCAGCAGCGTAGGGCAGGGCCTGATGAACACTGAAGCTTTCTTT.

V gene TRBV9 combines with J gene TRBJ1-1, with D unclear. CDR1 and CDR2 (germline): SGDLS, YYNGEE. This CDR3 is 14 amino acids long. V lost 1 base to trimming and J lost 1 base, with 8 bases between them. The CDR3 nucleotides are TGTGCCAGCAGCGTATCATCCGCGAACACTGAAGCTTTCTTT. Amino acids: CASSVSSANTEAFF.

V gene TRBV3-1 (or the pseudogene TRBV3-2) combines with J gene TRBJ2-3; D not resolved. The CDR3 has 13 residues. CDR1 is LGHDT, CDR2 YNNKEL, per germline (reference sequence). With 1 base removed from V and 9 bases from J, the gap between germline ends came to 11 bases. CDR3 amino acids: CASSQVATMTQYF. The CDR3 bases are TGTGCCAGCAGCCAAGTAGCAACGATGACGCAGTATTTT.

This clone was seen just once. The V call is TRBV2, the J call TRBJ2-7; D ambiguous. CDR3 length equals 11 residues. The germline V gene encodes CDR1 SNHLY and CDR2 FYNNEI. Trimming removed 6 bases at V and 0 bases at J, with 3 bases between. In nucleotides, the CDR3 is TGTGCCAGCAGCTACTCCTACGAGCAGTACTTC. Translated, it gives CASSYSYEQYF.

The chain carries TRBV11-2 and TRBJ2-5, with 8 positions matching TRBD2. Germline-derived CDR1 and CDR2 are SGHAT and FQNNGV. The CDR3 has 16 amino acids. The V gene end was trimmed by 1 base and the J gene end by 5 bases; junction bases not matched to a gene: 9. The CDR3 here is CASSLVPGGAQETQYF. In DNA form, the CDR3 reads TGTGCCAGCAGCTTAGTTCCCGGGGGGGCCCAGGAGACCCAGTACTTC.

The V gene is TRBV6-6, the J gene TRBJ1-2, with 8 positions matching TRBD1. CDR3 length: 14 residues. V gave up 2 bases and J gave up 2 bases; unmatched junction bases: 1. CDR1 MNHNY and CDR2 SVGAGI come from the germline V gene (reference sequence). The CDR3 is CASSYQGANYGYTF. CDR3 sequence (DNA): TGTGCCAGCAGTTACCAGGGGGCCAACTATGGCTACACCTTC.

V gene TRBV4-2 combines with J gene TRBJ2-7, with D perhaps TRBD2 (7 bases). The CDR3 is 13 amino acids. The V and J ends lost 5 bases and 4 bases respectively, with 12 bases between them. Germline lookup yields CDR1 LGHNA and CDR2 YNFKEQ. The CDR3 DNA is TGTGCCAGCAGCTGGGGGGGGGCATACGAGCAGTACTTC. Its protein is CASSWGGAYEQYF.

The chain links TRBV27 to TRBJ2-7; 8 bases line up with TRBD2. With 5 bases clipped from V and 3 bases from J, the junction kept 15 bases outside the gene matches. This CDR3 has 17 residues. Per germline, CDR1 MNHEY and CDR2 SMNVEV (reference sequence). CDR3 region: CASSPRGAGTRHYEQYF. CDR3 DNA: TGTGCCAGCAGTCCCAGGGGAGCCGGGACTAGGCACTACGAGCAGTACTTC.

The J gene is TRBJ2-2, the V gene TRBV11-2; D is unresolved. CDR1 and CDR2 (germline): SGHAT, FQNNGV. Trimming took 5 bases from V and 6 from J, leaving 10 bases between them. This CDR3 is 13 amino acids long. This CDR3 reads CASSPRLAGELFF. CDR3 nucleotide sequence: TGTGCCAGCAGCCCTCGGTTAGCCGGGGAGCTGTTTTTT.

The chain employs TRBV29-1 and TRBJ1-4; D gene unclear. Trimming cost V 5 bases and J 0 bases, with 13 bases left between them. Germline V gives CDR1 SQVTM, CDR2 ANQGSEA. The CDR3 is made up of 15 amino acids. CDR3 sequence (DNA): TGCAGCGTTCTTAGAAAAACTGCAACTAATGAAAAACTGTTTTTT. Protein product: CSVLRKTATNEKLFF.